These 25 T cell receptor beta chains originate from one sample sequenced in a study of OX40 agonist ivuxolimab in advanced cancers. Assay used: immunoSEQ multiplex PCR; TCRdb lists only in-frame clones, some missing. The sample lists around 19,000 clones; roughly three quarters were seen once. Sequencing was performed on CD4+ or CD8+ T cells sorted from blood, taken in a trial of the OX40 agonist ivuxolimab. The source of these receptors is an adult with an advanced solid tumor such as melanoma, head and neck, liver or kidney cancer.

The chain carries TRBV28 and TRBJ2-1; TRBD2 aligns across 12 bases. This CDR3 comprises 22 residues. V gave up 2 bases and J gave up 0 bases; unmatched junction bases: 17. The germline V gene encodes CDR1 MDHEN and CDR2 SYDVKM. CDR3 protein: CASSLATGALAGGLSSYNEQFF. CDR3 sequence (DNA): TGTGCCAGCAGTTTAGCTACGGGGGCCCTAGCGGGGGGGTTAAGCTCCTACAATGAGCAGTTCTTC.

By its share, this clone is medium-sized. DNA of the CDR3: TGTGCCAGCAGTGAGTGGGGGAATTCACCCCTCCACTTT. The encoded protein is CASSEWGNSPLHF. The chain has TRBV25-1 and TRBJ1-6; a possible D gene is TRBD1 (5 bases). This CDR3 contains 13 residues. Looked up from germline, CDR1 is MGHDK and CDR2 is SYGVNS. Trimming removed 3 bases at V and 7 bases at J, with 7 bases between.

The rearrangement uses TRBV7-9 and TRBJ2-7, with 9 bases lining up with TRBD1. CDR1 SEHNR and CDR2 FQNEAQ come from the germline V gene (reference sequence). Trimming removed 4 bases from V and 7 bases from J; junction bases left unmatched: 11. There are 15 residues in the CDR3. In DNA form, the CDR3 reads TGTGCCAGCAGCTCGTTTTCGGACAGGGGAGGAGAGCAGTACTTC. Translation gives CASSSFSDRGGEQYF.

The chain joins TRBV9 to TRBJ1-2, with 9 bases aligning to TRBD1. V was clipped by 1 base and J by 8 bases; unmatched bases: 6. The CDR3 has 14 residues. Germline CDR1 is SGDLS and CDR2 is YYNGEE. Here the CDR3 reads CASSVTGTGRGYTF. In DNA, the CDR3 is TGTGCCAGCAGCGTAACCGGGACAGGGCGAGGCTACACCTTC.

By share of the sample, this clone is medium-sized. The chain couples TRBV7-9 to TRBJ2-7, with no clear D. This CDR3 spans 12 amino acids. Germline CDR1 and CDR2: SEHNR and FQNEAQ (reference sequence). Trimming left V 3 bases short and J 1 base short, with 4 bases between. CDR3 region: CASSLQSYEQYF. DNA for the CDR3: TGTGCCAGCAGCTTGCAGTCCTACGAGCAGTACTTC.

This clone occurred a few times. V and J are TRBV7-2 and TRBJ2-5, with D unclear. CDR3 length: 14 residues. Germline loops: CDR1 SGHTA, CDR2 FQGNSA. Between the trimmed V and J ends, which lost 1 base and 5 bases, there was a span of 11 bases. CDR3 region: CASSLENGRETQYF. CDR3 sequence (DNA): TGTGCCAGCAGCTTAGAAAACGGTCGGGAGACCCAGTACTTC.

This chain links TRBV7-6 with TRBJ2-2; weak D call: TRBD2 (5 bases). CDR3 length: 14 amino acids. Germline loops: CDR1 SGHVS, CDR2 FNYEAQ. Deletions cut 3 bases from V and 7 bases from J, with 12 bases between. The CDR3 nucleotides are TGTGCCAGCAGCTTGGCCCTAGGAGGCGGGGAGCTGTTTTTT. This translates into CASSLALGGGELFF.

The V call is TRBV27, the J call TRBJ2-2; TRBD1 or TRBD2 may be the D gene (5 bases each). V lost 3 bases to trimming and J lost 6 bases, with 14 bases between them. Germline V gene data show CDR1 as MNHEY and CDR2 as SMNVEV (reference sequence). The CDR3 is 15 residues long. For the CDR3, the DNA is TGTGCCAGCAGTTTGGGGGTGAGCGAGGCCGGGGAGCTGTTTTTT. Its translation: CASSLGVSEAGELFF.

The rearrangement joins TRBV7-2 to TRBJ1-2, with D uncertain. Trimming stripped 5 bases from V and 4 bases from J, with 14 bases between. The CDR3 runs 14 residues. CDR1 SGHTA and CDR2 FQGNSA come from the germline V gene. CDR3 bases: TGTGCCAGCAGCCTTGGCGCGGGAGGCTATGGCTACACCTTC. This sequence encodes CASSLGAGGYGYTF. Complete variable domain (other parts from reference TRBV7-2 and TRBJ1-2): GAGVSQSPSNKVTEKGKDVELRCDPISGHTALYWYRQSLGQGLEFLIYFQGNSAPDKSGLPSDRFSAERTGGSVSTLTIQRTQQEDSAVYLCASSLGAGGYGYTFGSGTRLTVV.

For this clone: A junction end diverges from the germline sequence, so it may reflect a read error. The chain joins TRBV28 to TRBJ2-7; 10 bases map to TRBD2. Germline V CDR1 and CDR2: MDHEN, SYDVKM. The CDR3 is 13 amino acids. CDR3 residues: CASGLTSGDRQHF. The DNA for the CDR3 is TGTGCCAGCGGTTTAACTAGCGGGGACCGGCAGCACTTC.

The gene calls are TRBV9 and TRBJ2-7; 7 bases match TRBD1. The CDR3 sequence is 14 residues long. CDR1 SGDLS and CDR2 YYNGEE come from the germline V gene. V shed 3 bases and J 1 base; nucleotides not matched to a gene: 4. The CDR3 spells CASSAGDSSYEQYF. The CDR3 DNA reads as TGTGCCAGCAGCGCCGGGGACAGTTCCTACGAGCAGTACTTC. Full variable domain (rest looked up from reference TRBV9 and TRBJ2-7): DSGVTQTPKHLITATGQRVTLRCSPRSGDLSVYWYQQSLDQGLQFLIQYYNGEERAKGNILERFSAQQFPDLHSELNLSSLELGDSALYFCASSAGDSSYEQYFGPGTRLTVT.

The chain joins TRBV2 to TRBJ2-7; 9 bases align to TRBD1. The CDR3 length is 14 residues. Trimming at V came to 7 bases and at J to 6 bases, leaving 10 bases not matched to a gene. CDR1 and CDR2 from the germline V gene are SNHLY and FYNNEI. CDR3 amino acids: CASTWGQGFFEQYF. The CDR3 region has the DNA TGTGCCAGCACATGGGGACAGGGATTCTTCGAGCAGTACTTC.

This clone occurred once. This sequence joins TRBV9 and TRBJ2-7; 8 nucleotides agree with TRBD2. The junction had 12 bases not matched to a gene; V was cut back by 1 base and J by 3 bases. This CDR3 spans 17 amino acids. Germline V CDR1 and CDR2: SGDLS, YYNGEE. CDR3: CASSVREVLAGDYEQYF. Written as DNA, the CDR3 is TGTGCCAGCAGCGTAAGGGAGGTCCTAGCGGGCGACTACGAGCAGTACTTC.

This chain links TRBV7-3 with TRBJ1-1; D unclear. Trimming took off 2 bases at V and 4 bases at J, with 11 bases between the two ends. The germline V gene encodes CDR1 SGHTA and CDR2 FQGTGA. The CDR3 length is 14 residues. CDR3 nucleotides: TGTGCCAGCAGCTTAGTATTGTGGGGCACTGAAGCTTTCTTT. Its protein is CASSLVLWGTEAFF.

The CDR3 region is CASSQEDEGYYEQYF. Here the CDR3 DNA reads TGCGCCAGCAGCCAAGAAGACGAAGGGTACTACGAGCAGTACTTC. The rearrangement joins TRBV4-3 to TRBJ2-7; unclear D gene. CDR1 LGHNA and CDR2 YSLEER come from the germline V gene. This CDR3 has 15 amino acids. The V and J ends lost 0 bases and 3 bases respectively, with 12 bases between them.

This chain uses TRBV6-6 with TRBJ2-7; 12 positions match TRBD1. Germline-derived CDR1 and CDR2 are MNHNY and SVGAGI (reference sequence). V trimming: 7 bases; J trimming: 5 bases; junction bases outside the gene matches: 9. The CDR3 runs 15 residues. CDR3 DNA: TGTGCCAGCACCCCCGAAGGGACAGGGGGCGACGAGCAGTACTTC. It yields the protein CASTPEGTGGDEQYF.

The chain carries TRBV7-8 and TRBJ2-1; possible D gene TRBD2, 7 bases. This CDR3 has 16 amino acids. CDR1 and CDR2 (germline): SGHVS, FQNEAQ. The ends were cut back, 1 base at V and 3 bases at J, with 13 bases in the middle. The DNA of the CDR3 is TGTGCCAGCAGCTTAGACGGCGGGGGCAACTACAATGAGCAGTTCTTC. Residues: CASSLDGGGNYNEQFF.

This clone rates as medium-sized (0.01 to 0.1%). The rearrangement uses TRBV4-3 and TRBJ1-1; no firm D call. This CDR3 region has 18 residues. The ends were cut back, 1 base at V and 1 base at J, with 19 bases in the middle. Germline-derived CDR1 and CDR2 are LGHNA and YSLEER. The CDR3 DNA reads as TGCGCCAGCAGCCAAGGACTTGAACCGGATGGAGGGAACACTGAAGCTTTCTTT. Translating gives CASSQGLEPDGGNTEAFF.

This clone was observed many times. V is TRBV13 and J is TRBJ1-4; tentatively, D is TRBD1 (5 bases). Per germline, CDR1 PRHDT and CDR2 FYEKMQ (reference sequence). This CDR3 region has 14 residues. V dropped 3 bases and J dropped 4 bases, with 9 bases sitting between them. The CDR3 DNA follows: TGTGCCAGCAGCTTTCAGGGTGTTAATGAAAAACTGTTTTTT. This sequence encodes CASSFQGVNEKLFF.

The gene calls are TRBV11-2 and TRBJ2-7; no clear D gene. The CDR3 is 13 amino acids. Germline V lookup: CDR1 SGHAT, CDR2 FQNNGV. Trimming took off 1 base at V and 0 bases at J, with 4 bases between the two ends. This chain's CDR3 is CASSLVYSYEQYF. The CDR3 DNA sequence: TGTGCCAGCAGCTTAGTATACTCCTACGAGCAGTACTTC.

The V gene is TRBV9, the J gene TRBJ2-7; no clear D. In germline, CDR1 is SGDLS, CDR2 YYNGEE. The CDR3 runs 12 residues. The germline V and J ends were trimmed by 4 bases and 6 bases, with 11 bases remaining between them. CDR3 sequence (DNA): TGTGCCAGCAGCTCTGACCTGCTCGAGCAGTACTTC. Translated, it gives CASSSDLLEQYF.

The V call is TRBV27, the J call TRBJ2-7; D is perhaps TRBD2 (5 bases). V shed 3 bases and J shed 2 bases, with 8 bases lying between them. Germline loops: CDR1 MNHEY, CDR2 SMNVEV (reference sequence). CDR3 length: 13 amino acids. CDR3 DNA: TGTGCCAGCAGTTTTGGGCGGGCCTACGAGCAGTACTTC. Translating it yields CASSFGRAYEQYF.

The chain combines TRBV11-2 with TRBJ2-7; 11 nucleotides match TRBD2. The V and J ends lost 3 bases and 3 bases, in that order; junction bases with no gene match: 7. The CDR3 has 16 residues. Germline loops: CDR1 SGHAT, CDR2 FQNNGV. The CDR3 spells CASSFLASGGLYEQYF. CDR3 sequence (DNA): TGTGCCAGCAGCTTTTTGGCTAGCGGGGGGCTCTACGAGCAGTACTTC.

The CDR3 DNA sequence: TGTGCCAGCAGTTTAGGGGGCCATAGCAATCAGCCCCAGCATTTT. Protein: CASSLGGHSNQPQHF. The chain uses TRBV28 and TRBJ1-5, with D possibly being TRBD1 (6 bases). CDR3 length: 15 residues. Trimming cost V 2 bases and J 0 bases, with 8 bases left between them. Germline V CDR1 and CDR2: MDHEN, SYDVKM.

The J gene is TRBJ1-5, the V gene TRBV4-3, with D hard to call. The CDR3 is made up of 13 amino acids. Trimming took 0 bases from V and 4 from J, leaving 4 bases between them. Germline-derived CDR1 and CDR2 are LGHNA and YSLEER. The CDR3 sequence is CASSQEVNQPQHF. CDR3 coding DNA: TGCGCCAGCAGCCAAGAGGTAAATCAGCCCCAGCATTTT.